These T cell receptor beta chains were read from a single sample in a study of T cell responses to AZD1222 COVID-19 vaccine. The table came from immunoSEQ multiplex PCR; TCRdb's copy has only in-frame clones and leaves some out. The sample includes about 140,000 clones, around 89% seen only once; the top ten take 3% to 3.5%. Sample: peripheral blood, taken 28 days after the second AZD1222 dose. The receptors come from an adult who received the AZD1222 COVID-19 vaccine. CDR3s include the opening cysteine and the closing phenylalanine or tryptophan. Fields, in order: D gene, V gene, clone size, J gene, CDR3 protein, CDR3 DNA. The D gene is left open where the match is weak. For some rows the clone size is stated as once, few or many, or as a class when expanded; others skip it.

D: .; V: TRBV19; size: .; J: TRBJ2-3; CDR3: CASSIHVQTTDTQYF; DNA: TGTGCCAGTAGTATTCACGTTCAGACCACAGATACGCAGTATTTT
D: TRBD1; V: TRBV9; size: .; J: TRBJ1-1; CDR3: CASSLLRGSTEAFF; DNA: TGTGCCAGCAGCTTACTCAGGGGGAGCACTGAAGCTTTCTTT
D: TRBD1; V: TRBV2; size: .; J: TRBJ2-7; CDR3: CASEDREKSREQYF; DNA: TGTGCCAGTGAAGACAGGGAAAAGTCGCGGGAGCAGTACTTC
D: .; V: TRBV6-5; size: .; J: TRBJ1-6; CDR3: CASSYSSVGNLHF; DNA: TGTGCCAGCAGTTACTCGAGTGTCGGTAACCTCCACTTT
D: .; V: TRBV7-3; size: .; J: TRBJ2-2; CDR3: CASSSGFGELFF; DNA: TGTGCCAGCAGTTCAGGGTTCGGGGAGCTGTTTTTT
D: .; V: TRBV28; size: .; J: TRBJ2-3; CDR3: CASSRGGADTQYF; DNA: TGTGCCAGCTCTAGGGGAGGTGCAGATACGCAGTATTTT
D: .; V: TRBV6-5; size: .; J: TRBJ2-6; CDR3: CASSYLRSGANVLTF; DNA: TGTGCCAGCAGTTACCTCCGCTCTGGGGCCAACGTCCTGACTTTC
D: .; V: TRBV2; size: .; J: TRBJ2-5; CDR3: CASSEILETQYF; DNA: TGTGCCAGCAGTGAAATCCTAGAGACCCAGTACTTC
D: TRBD1; V: TRBV19; size: .; J: TRBJ1-6; CDR3: CASSPPQGADSPLHF; DNA: TGTGCCAGTAGTCCCCCGCAGGGGGCTGATTCACCCCTCCACTTT
D: TRBD1; V: TRBV28; size: .; J: TRBJ1-1; CDR3: CASSEGGDSLAFF; DNA: TGTGCCAGCAGTGAGGGCGGGGACAGCCTGGCTTTCTTT
D: .; V: TRBV5-1; size: .; J: TRBJ2-5; CDR3: CASSPLGSLRTGTQYF; DNA: TGCGCCAGCAGCCCCCTTGGATCGCTCCGTACAGGGACCCAGTACTTC
D: TRBD1; V: TRBV27; size: .; J: TRBJ1-6; CDR3: CASSLLGRGVSPLHF; DNA: TGTGCCAGCAGTTTACTGGGCAGGGGGGTTTCACCCCTCCACTTT
D: .; V: TRBV7-2; size: once; J: TRBJ2-7; CDR3: CASSLARGWGYEQYF; DNA: TGTGCCAGCAGCTTAGCCAGGGGTTGGGGCTACGAGCAGTACTTC
D: .; V: TRBV28; size: .; J: TRBJ2-7; CDR3: CASSFRDPPEQYF; DNA: TGTGCCAGCAGTTTCCGAGATCCCCCCGAGCAGTACTTC
D: .; V: TRBV25-1; size: .; J: TRBJ1-2; CDR3: CASRSANYGYTF; DNA: TGTGCCAGCAGAAGCGCTAACTATGGCTACACCTTC
D: .; V: TRBV24-1; size: .; J: TRBJ2-5; CDR3: CATSDSRTEQETQYF; DNA: TGTGCCACCAGTGATTCTCGGACAGAACAAGAGACCCAGTACTTC
D: .; V: TRBV27; size: .; J: TRBJ2-7; CDR3: CASSPRGLAAYEQYF; DNA: TGTGCCAGCAGTCCGCGGGGCCTAGCAGCCTACGAGCAGTACTTC
D: TRBD1; V: TRBV3-1/TRBV3-2; size: .; J: TRBJ1-1; CDR3: CASSQSRGTGYTEAFF; DNA: TGTGCCAGCAGCCAATCCCGCGGGACAGGGTACACTGAAGCTTTCTTT
D: .; V: TRBV7-9; size: .; J: TRBJ2-2; CDR3: CASSLNINTGELFF; DNA: TGTGCCAGCAGCTTAAACATAAACACCGGGGAGCTGTTTTTT
D: .; V: TRBV7-2; size: .; J: TRBJ2-5; CDR3: CASNSLGPEETQYF; DNA: TGTGCCAGCAACTCGCTCGGGCCCGAAGAGACCCAGTACTTC
D: TRBD2; V: TRBV30; size: .; J: TRBJ2-3; CDR3: CAWNSGGITDTQYF; DNA: TGTGCCTGGAACAGCGGGGGGATAACAGATACGCAGTATTTT
D: TRBD2; V: TRBV19; size: .; J: TRBJ2-5; CDR3: CASSIVSSGGPRETQYF; DNA: TGTGCCAGTAGTATTGTGTCTAGCGGGGGTCCCCGGGAGACCCAGTACTTC
D: .; V: TRBV7-2; size: few; J: TRBJ1-3; CDR3: CASSLAFRNTIYF; DNA: TGTGCCAGCAGCTTGGCGTTCAGAAACACCATATATTTT
D: TRBD1; V: TRBV28; size: .; J: TRBJ2-6; CDR3: CASRRTGTGNGANVLTF; DNA: TGTGCCAGCAGACGAACCGGGACAGGGAACGGGGCCAACGTCCTGACTTTC
D: .; V: TRBV19; size: .; J: TRBJ2-7; CDR3: CASRGWSSYEQYF; DNA: TGTGCCAGTAGGGGCTGGAGCTCCTACGAGCAGTACTTC
D: .; V: TRBV6-5; size: .; J: TRBJ1-2; CDR3: CASSRRMNYGYTF; DNA: TGTGCCAGCAGTCGACGGATGAACTATGGCTACACCTTC
D: TRBD1; V: TRBV4-1; size: .; J: TRBJ2-6; CDR3: CASSTPQGIGTGANVLTF; DNA: TGCGCCAGCAGCACCCCACAGGGGATTGGAACTGGGGCCAACGTCCTGACTTTC
D: .; V: TRBV24-1; size: .; J: TRBJ1-1; CDR3: CATSDFSSEAFF; DNA: TGTGCCACCAGTGATTTTTCCTCTGAAGCTTTCTTT
D: .; V: TRBV19; size: .; J: TRBJ2-3; CDR3: CASSGGVTDTQYF; DNA: TGTGCCAGTAGTGGGGGTGTCACAGATACGCAGTATTTT
D: .; V: TRBV5-6; size: once; J: TRBJ2-1; CDR3: CASSLSVSWGPSYNEQFF; DNA: TGTGCCAGCAGCTTGTCCGTGAGTTGGGGACCGTCCTACAATGAGCAGTTCTTC
D: .; V: TRBV28; size: .; J: TRBJ1-2; CDR3: CASYVRRYTF; DNA: TGTGCCAGCTATGTGAGACGCTACACCTTC
D: .; V: TRBV18; size: .; J: TRBJ1-3; CDR3: CASSPVSRAGNTIYF; DNA: TGTGCCAGCTCACCAGTCTCTAGGGCCGGAAACACCATATATTTT
D: .; V: TRBV6-5; size: .; J: TRBJ2-1; CDR3: CASSYLGPEYNEQFF; DNA: TGTGCCAGCAGTTACCTAGGGCCCGAATACAATGAGCAGTTCTTC
D: .; V: TRBV18; size: .; J: TRBJ1-5; CDR3: CASSPSGRYQPQHF; DNA: TGTGCCAGCTCACCATCAGGGAGGTATCAGCCCCAGCATTTT
D: .; V: TRBV7-2; size: .; J: TRBJ1-6; CDR3: CASTAGVGLASPLHF; DNA: TGTGCCAGCACGGCAGGGGTAGGCTTGGCTTCACCCCTCCACTTT
D: .; V: TRBV1; size: .; J: TRBJ2-7; CDR3: CTSSRDLRPVGSYEQYF; DNA: TGCACCAGCAGCCGAGACTTGCGGCCGGTGGGCTCCTACGAGCAGTACTTC
D: .; V: TRBV9; size: .; J: TRBJ1-6; CDR3: CASSRDTFDSPLHF; DNA: TGTGCCAGCAGCCGGGACACTTTTGATTCACCCCTCCACTTT